These T cell receptor beta chains were read from a single sample in a study of cytomegalovirus exposure and HLA in healthy donors. Measured with immunoSEQ multiplex PCR; TCRdb has only the in-frame clones, and not every one. Of roughly 200,000 clones listed, 85% to 90% were seen once; the top ten hold 1.3%. The specimen sequenced was PBMCs. Receptors originate from a man between 25 and 39 years old in good health and CMV-seronegative. The CDR3 runs from the conserved cysteine through the conserved F or W. The order of the fields is clone size, J gene, CDR3 length, V gene, D gene, CDR3 protein, CDR3 DNA. A D gene is named only where the DNA matches it firmly. Only some rows state a clone size, as once, few, many or a class for expanded clones.

NA,TRBJ1-6,17,TRBV7-2,NA,CASSLAPSSFTNSPLHF,TGTGCCAGCAGCTTAGCGCCCTCCTCTTTCACAAACTCACCCCTCCACTTT
NA,TRBJ2-3,15,TRBV4-3,NA,CASSPRLSGGVEQYF,TGCGCCAGCAGCCCCCGACTAAGCGGCGGGGTGGAGCAGTATTTT
NA,TRBJ1-4,17,TRBV28,TRBD1,CASVGPGQGALNEKLFF,TGTGCCAGCGTAGGACCGGGGCAGGGGGCCCTTAATGAAAAACTGTTTTTT
NA,TRBJ2-7,14,TRBV11-1,NA,CASSLGDTSYEQYF,TGTGCCAGCAGCTTAGGAGACACCTCCTACGAGCAGTACTTC
NA,TRBJ1-1,16,TRBV4-1,TRBD1,CASSQDSRQGNTEAFF,TGCGCCAGCAGCCAGGATAGCCGACAGGGAAACACTGAAGCTTTCTTT
NA,TRBJ1-5,15,TRBV5-1,NA,CASSLEGRGNQPQHF,TGCGCCAGCAGCTTGGAGGGGCGTGGGAATCAGCCCCAGCATTTT
NA,TRBJ1-1,13,TRBV28,NA,CASSLDRNTEAFF,TGTGCCAGCAGCCTGGACAGGAACACTGAAGCTTTCTTT
NA,TRBJ2-2,15,TRBV28,NA,CASIRPGLNTGELFF,TGTGCCAGCATCCGCCCGGGACTGAACACCGGGGAGCTGTTTTTT
once,TRBJ2-2,14,TRBV18,NA,CASSSGANAGELFF,TGTGCCAGCTCTAGCGGCGCGAACGCCGGGGAGCTGTTTTTT
NA,TRBJ2-1,20,TRBV27,TRBD2,CASRFRVPLPSGSLYNEQFF,TGTGCCAGCAGGTTCCGGGTCCCCTTGCCTAGCGGGAGCCTCTACAATGAGCAGTTCTTC
NA,TRBJ2-1,13,TRBV2,TRBD2,CAIAPGLPDEQFF,TGTGCCATAGCTCCGGGACTACCAGATGAGCAGTTCTTC
NA,TRBJ2-5,14,TRBV5-1,TRBD1,CASSGQGVEETQYF,TGCGCCAGCAGCGGGCAGGGGGTGGAAGAGACCCAGTACTTC
few,TRBJ1-5,16,TRBV19,NA,CASTRRGYLSNQPQHF,TGTGCCAGTACCCGCCGGGGGTACCTTAGCAATCAGCCCCAGCATTTT
NA,TRBJ1-5,17,TRBV28,TRBD1,CASSDGQGVRGNQPQHF,TGTGCCAGCAGTGATGGACAGGGGGTACGGGGCAATCAGCCCCAGCATTTT
NA,TRBJ1-6,16,TRBV18,TRBD1,CASSPDRSSYNSPLHF,TGTGCCAGCTCACCGGACAGGAGCTCCTATAATTCACCCCTCCACTTT
once,TRBJ1-1,18,TRBV7-9,TRBD1,CASSLGGQGPLRNTEAFF,TGTGCCAGCAGCTTAGGGGGACAGGGACCTTTAAGGAACACTGAAGCTTTCTTT
NA,TRBJ2-1,17,TRBV6-1,NA,CASSEGFRGTSYNEQFF,TGTGCCAGCAGTGAAGGTTTTAGGGGGACATCTTACAATGAGCAGTTCTTC
NA,TRBJ1-5,14,TRBV19,TRBD1,CASSSDRDGQPQHF,TGTGCCAGTAGCTCAGACAGGGATGGTCAGCCCCAGCATTTT
once,TRBJ2-1,15,TRBV6-1,TRBD2,CASSEIQREGNEQFF,TGTGCCAGCAGTGAAATCCAGCGGGAGGGCAATGAGCAGTTCTTC
NA,TRBJ2-3,14,TRBV30,NA,CAWRPGWSADTQYF,TGTGCCTGGAGGCCTGGATGGAGCGCAGATACGCAGTATTTT
NA,TRBJ2-7,15,TRBV28,NA,CASSPAGTGGYEQYF,TGTGCCAGCAGTCCGGCGGGGACGGGCGGCTACGAGCAGTACTTC
NA,TRBJ2-3,16,TRBV4-1,TRBD2,CASSQTSGGASDTQYF,TGCGCCAGCAGCCAAACTAGCGGGGGGGCATCAGATACGCAGTATTTT
once,TRBJ1-1,16,TRBV6-1,NA,CASSEGGAGLNTEAFF,TGTGCCAGCAGTGAAGGGGGAGCAGGATTGAACACTGAAGCTTTCTTT
NA,TRBJ1-6,14,TRBV6-5,NA,CASSRGGADSPLHF,TGTGCCAGCAGCCGGGGGGGGGCGGATTCACCCCTCCACTTT
NA,TRBJ2-3,11,TRBV2,NA,CASTGLDTQYF,TGTGCCAGCACAGGGTTAGATACGCAGTATTTT
NA,TRBJ2-3,16,TRBV6-4,NA,CASSDSTGGGTDTQYF,TGTGCCAGCAGTGACTCGACGGGCGGGGGCACAGATACGCAGTATTTT
few,TRBJ2-3,18,TRBV27,TRBD2,CASSSGTSGSRSTDTQYF,TGTGCCAGCAGTTCCGGGACTAGCGGGAGTCGGAGCACAGATACGCAGTATTTT